These 18 T cell receptor beta chains came from one sample sequenced in a study of blood T cell repertoires in COVID-19 (dated by TCRdb to the early 2020s). The protocol used for the library was the immunoSEQ multiplex PCR assay. Not all clones reach the TCRdb copy of this immuneACCESS table, which keeps in-frame sequences only. Checked studies attribute under half of the gap to unresolved V genes and leave the rest unexplained. For this sample the table gives around 180,000 clones, of which about 85% were detected only once. In total, the top ten clones hold around 9.8% of the sample. The sample consisted of peripheral blood. The origin of the receptors is a woman aged 80 or over with acute or convalescent COVID-19.

Details on this clone: Other nucleotide sequences in the sample specify the same CDR3. V gene TRBV7-2 combines with J gene TRBJ2-7; TRBD2 agrees at 11 bases. After removal of 1 base from V and 3 bases from J, the junction contained 2 bases not matched to a gene. The CDR3 contains 15 residues. Germline CDR1 and CDR2: SGHTA and FQGNSA. The DNA of the CDR3 is TGTGCCAGCAGCTTAGAGCTAGCGGGAGGCTACGAGCAGTACTTC. As protein: CASSLELAGGYEQYF.

The chain joins TRBV9 to TRBJ1-2; TRBD1 aligns across 8 bases. This CDR3 comprises 18 residues. Germline V CDR1 and CDR2: SGDLS, YYNGEE. J was trimmed by 5 bases and V by 0 bases; bases with no gene match: 15. The CDR3 here is CASSVEAAGGGMKYGYTF. The CDR3 DNA follows: TGTGCCAGCAGCGTAGAAGCGGCAGGGGGCGGAATGAAGTATGGCTACACCTTC.

The chain combines TRBV18 with TRBJ1-2; D call uncertain. The CDR3 loop spans 14 amino acids. CDR1 and CDR2 from the germline V gene are KGHSH and LQKENI. The germline V and J ends were trimmed by 6 bases and 8 bases, with 19 bases remaining between them. The CDR3 region has the DNA TGTGCCAGCTCTTCGACAACCGGATTAAGCGGCTACACCTTC. This encodes CASSSTTGLSGYTF. The whole variable domain, filled in from reference TRBV18 and TRBJ1-2, reads NAGVMQNPRHLVRRRGQEARLRCSPMKGHSHVYWYRQLPEEGLKFMVYLQKENIIDESGMPKERFSAEFPKEGPSILRIQQVVRGDSAAYFCASSSTTGLSGYTFGSGTRLTVV.

The genes are TRBV12-1 and TRBJ2-3; the table's D call of TRBD2 was not tested on the DNA. TRBV12-1 is marked as a pseudogene. This CDR3 has 16 residues. As DNA, the CDR3 is TGTGCCAGCAGCTTGACTAGCGGGAGCAGCACAGATACGCAGTATTTT. Its translation: CASSLTSGSSTDTQYF.

For the CDR3, the DNA is TGTGCCAGCAGCCCGGCCAGGGGCGGGGGCTCCTACGAGCAGTACTTC. Amino acids: CASSPARGGGSYEQYF. This chain connects TRBV5-4 to TRBJ2-7; a possible D gene is TRBD2 (7 bases). The CDR3 contains 16 residues. Trimming removed 4 bases at V and 0 bases at J, with 17 bases between. CDR1 SGHNT and CDR2 YYREEE come from the germline V gene (reference sequence).

This rearrangement joins TRBV4-1 to TRBJ2-3, with 15 bases aligning to TRBD2. CDR1 MGHRA and CDR2 YSYEKL come from the germline V gene. CDR3 size: 16 residues. V dropped 4 bases and J dropped 9; count of bases not matched to a gene: 8. The DNA for the CDR3 is TGCGCCAGCAGCCCCATGGGACTAGCGGGAGGAGGCACGCAGTATTTT. It is translated as CASSPMGLAGGGTQYF.

The J gene is TRBJ2-7, the V gene TRBV5-4; 7 bases map to TRBD1. The CDR3 contains 13 residues. Germline V gene lookup returns CDR1 SGHNT and CDR2 YYREEE (reference sequence). V lost 4 bases, J lost 7 bases, and 8 bases stayed unmatched. The CDR3 nucleotides read TGTGCCAGCAGCCTGACGGACAGGAGTGAGCAGTACTTC. Its translation: CASSLTDRSEQYF.

This chain connects TRBV10-3 to TRBJ1-2, with TRBD1 matching over 10 bases. Trimming at V came to 2 bases and at J to 2 bases, leaving 5 bases not matched to a gene. Per germline, CDR1 ENHRY and CDR2 SYGVKD. CDR3 length: 16 residues. The CDR3 bases are TGTGCCATCAGTGAGACCCCGGGACAGGGGAACTATGGCTACACCTTC. This encodes CAISETPGQGNYGYTF.

The chain joins TRBV10-2 to TRBJ1-1; D gene uncertain. Per the germline V gene, CDR1 is WSHSY and CDR2 is SAAADI. The CDR3 runs 13 residues. The V and J ends lost 7 bases and 5 bases respectively, with 14 bases between them. CDR3 sequence (DNA): TGCGCCAGCACCCCGACGGGGAGGACTGAAGCTTTCTTT. Protein sequence: CASTPTGRTEAFF.

The chain has TRBV27 and TRBJ2-7; 10 bases are a match to TRBD1. V lost 8 bases to trimming and J lost 3 bases; unmatched junction nucleotides: 4. The CDR3 has 13 residues. Germline CDR1 and CDR2: MNHEY and SMNVEV (reference sequence). The chain's CDR3 is CASSGQGSYEQYF. The CDR3 DNA follows: TGTGCCAGCTCGGGACAGGGGAGCTACGAGCAGTACTTC.

Concerning this clone itself: Other nucleotide sequences from this sample produce the same CDR3. The gene calls are TRBV5-6 and TRBJ1-5; 8 positions agree with TRBD1. The CDR3 is 15 residues long. Trimming removed 5 bases from V and 4 bases from J; junction bases left unmatched: 8. In germline, CDR1 is SGHDT, CDR2 YYEEEE. This CDR3 is CASSSTGGPNQPQHF. CDR3 bases: TGTGCCAGCAGTTCTACAGGGGGGCCTAATCAGCCCCAGCATTTT.

The count of this clone is one. The V gene is TRBV6-2 or TRBV6-3, the J gene TRBJ1-2; 7 bases fit TRBD1. There are 14 residues in the CDR3. Germline V gene lookup returns CDR1 MNHEY and CDR2 SVGEGT. Trimming cost V 5 bases and J 3 bases; bases outside gene matches: 6. CDR3 coding DNA: TGTGCCAGCAGTACGGATGGGACAGACTATGGCTACACCTTC. Amino acids: CASSTDGTDYGYTF.

This chain links TRBV5-1 with TRBJ1-2; the match to TRBD1 covers 8 bases. There are 14 residues in the CDR3. The V segment lost 4 bases and the J segment 6 bases; nucleotides outside the gene matches: 8. CDR1 SGHRS and CDR2 YFSETQ come from the germline V gene. CDR3 nucleotides: TGCGCCAGCAGCCTCGACAGGGGTCATGATGGCTACACCTTC. Its protein is CASSLDRGHDGYTF.

This clone was picked up one time. J is TRBJ2-1 and V is TRBV7-9; no definite D call. V dropped 4 bases and J dropped 8 bases, with 12 bases sitting between them. The germline V gene has CDR1 SEHNR and CDR2 FQNEAQ (reference sequence). The CDR3 spans 13 residues. The DNA for the CDR3 is TGTGCCAGCAGCTACTACCCCGGCGATGAGCAGTTCTTC. Its protein product is CASSYYPGDEQFF.

This clone was seen just once. The CDR3 DNA follows: TGTGCCAGCAGTTACAGGGGCAGGGGGCTCGAGCAGTACTTC. Amino acids: CASSYRGRGLEQYF. V gene TRBV6-5 combines with J gene TRBJ2-7; TRBD1 agrees at 8 bases. The CDR3 has 14 residues. CDR1 and CDR2 (germline): MNHEY, SVGAGI. Trimming took 2 bases from V and 6 from J; bases not matched to a gene: 6.

V and J are TRBV27 and TRBJ2-1; 9 positions match TRBD1. The germline gives CDR1 MNHEY, CDR2 SMNVEV (reference sequence). The CDR3 has 15 amino acids. The ends lost 5 bases at V and 5 bases at J; junction bases unmatched: 7. CDR3 residues: CASSTGTGYHNEQFF. The CDR3 DNA reads TGTGCCAGCAGTACCGGGACAGGGTATCACAATGAGCAGTTCTTC.

V and J are TRBV4-1 and TRBJ2-1; the D gene is possibly TRBD1 (6 bases). V lost 0 bases and J 10 bases, leaving 10 bases between the germline ends. Germline CDR1 reads MGHRA; CDR2 reads YSYEKL. There are 13 residues in the CDR3. The CDR3 protein is CASSQERTAEQFF. The CDR3 DNA reads TGCGCCAGCAGCCAAGAAAGGACAGCCGAGCAGTTCTTC.

V is TRBV24-1 and J is TRBJ2-3, with 9 bases aligning to TRBD1. The CDR3 is 18 residues long. Per germline, CDR1 KGHDR and CDR2 SFDVKD. V trimming: 0 bases; J trimming: 5 bases; junction bases outside the gene matches: 11. CDR3 region: CATSDLGVGQGTEDTQYF. For the CDR3, the DNA is TGTGCCACCAGTGATTTGGGGGTGGGACAGGGAACAGAAGATACGCAGTATTTT.